The sequence of this T cell receptor beta chain was determined in a study of follicular helper T cells after annual influenza vaccination. On the study more broadly: Some donors were sampled over the 2013-2014, 2014-2015 and 2015-2016 vaccinations.

Here immunoSEQ multiplex PCR was the method, and the copy in TCRdb shows in-frame clones only, minus some. The data contain more than 7,000 clones, 83% of them singletons. About this clone itself: Its specificity is not known.

Study observations and caveats: Recurrent ICOS+CD38+ cTfh clonotypes included tetramer and AIM influenza-specific ones. ICOS-CD38- cTfh most often held earlier Day 7 ICOS+CD38+ clones.

The time point was: 2013-2014 season, 7 days after vaccination. Excluded were substance abuse, HIV/AIDS, active cancer, immunomodulatory drugs and active illness. This TCR came from an adult who received the influenza vaccine. Specimen: CXCR5+ CD38- circulating T follicular helper cells from blood, collected 7 days after influenza vaccination. Documented subset: circulating Tfh, non-naive CD4+CXCR5+PD-1+ (ICOS+CD38+ or ICOS-CD38-).

The CDR3 DNA sequence: TGCGCCAGCAGCTCCACGACAGGCGGCGGGAGGGAGCAGTACTTC. The encoded protein is CASSSTTGGGREQYF. This chain links TRBV5-1 with TRBJ2-7, with TRBD2 matching 8 bases. In germline, CDR1 is SGHRS, CDR2 YFSETQ. The CDR3 loop spans 15 amino acids. V was pared by 3 bases and J by 7 bases, with 12 bases of the junction left unmatched.